These 29 T cell receptor beta chains came from one sample sequenced in a study of beta chain features in type 1 diabetes. Overall study results and limits: There was a moderate but significant shortening of TCRB CDR3s in all four CD4+ subsets of Type 1 diabetes patients.

The investigators reverse transcribed all of the isolated RNA, so they sequenced expressed TCRB transcripts. This table comes from immunoSEQ multiplex PCR, and its TCRdb copy is limited to in-frame clones, with some not included. Among about 260,000 clones listed, approximately 20% were seen once. No antigens are known for them. The specimen sequenced was naive CD4+ T cells from blood. These receptors were collected from a middle-aged woman with type 1 diabetes.

J is TRBJ2-1 and V is TRBV29-1; D might be TRBD2 (6 bases). Germline assignment: CDR1 SQVTM and CDR2 ANQGSEA. This CDR3 region has 15 residues. Trimming stripped 1 base from V and 3 bases from J, with 13 bases between. The CDR3 sequence is CSVEARRAGYNEQFF. The CDR3 DNA reads as TGCAGCGTTGAAGCAAGGAGGGCCGGCTACAATGAGCAGTTCTTC.

V usage is TRBV5-1 and J usage is TRBJ2-7; TRBD2 is a possible D gene (5 bases). Germline CDR1 SGHRS, CDR2 YFSETQ. The V end was cut by 6 bases, the J end by 7 bases, with 20 bases between. The CDR3 runs to 14 residues. In nucleotides, the CDR3 is TGCGCCAGCACGGTCGAGAGGGCGACGGGAGAGCAGTACTTC. Its protein product is CASTVERATGEQYF.

This clone has a handful of counts. The gene calls are TRBV30 and TRBJ2-1; 9 bases line up with TRBD1. Germline CDR1 and CDR2: GTSNPN and SVGIG (reference sequence). V shed 5 bases and J 8 bases; nucleotides not matched to a gene: 13. This CDR3 region has 15 residues. The CDR3 reads CAWAQGQGGVDEQFF. The DNA of the CDR3 is TGTGCCTGGGCCCAGGGACAGGGTGGGGTAGATGAGCAGTTCTTC.

The V gene is TRBV9, the J gene TRBJ2-1, with TRBD2 matching over 8 bases. Looked up from germline, CDR1 is SGDLS and CDR2 is YYNGEE. The trim removed 3 bases at V and 9 bases at J, leaving 2 bases unmatched. There are 12 residues in the CDR3. The CDR3 bases are TGTGCCAGCAGCGAGCTAGCGGGTGAGCAGTTCTTC. This translates into CASSELAGEQFF.

Only a few counts were recorded for this clone. V gene TRBV29-1 combines with J gene TRBJ2-1; D may be TRBD2 (6 bases). V shed 5 bases and J shed 7 bases, with 12 bases lying between them. CDR3 length: 12 amino acids. CDR1 and CDR2 (germline): SQVTM, ANQGSEA. In DNA form, the CDR3 reads TGCAGCGTTCGGACGGGAGTTAATGAGCAGTTCTTC. Translating gives CSVRTGVNEQFF.

V gene TRBV4-2 combines with J gene TRBJ2-1, with 11 nucleotides matching TRBD2. V trimming: 4 bases; J trimming: 6 bases; junction bases outside the gene matches: 2. The germline CDR1 and CDR2 sequences are LGHNA and YNFKEQ. The CDR3 spans 14 residues. The CDR3 nucleotides are TGTGCCAGCAGCCTAGCGGGAGGGCTCAATGAGCAGTTCTTC. This encodes CASSLAGGLNEQFF.

This clone was picked up a small number of times. This sequence joins TRBV7-2 and TRBJ2-5; D gene unclear. V dropped 5 bases and J dropped 2 bases, with 15 bases sitting between them. Germline V gene lookup returns CDR1 SGHTA and CDR2 FQGNSA. The length of the CDR3 is 15 residues. In DNA, the CDR3 is TGTGCCAGCAGCCCCAGCCCGGCAGGACAAGAGACCCAGTACTTC. This gives the protein CASSPSPAGQETQYF.

This clone was counted only a few times. The CDR3 bases are TGTGCCAGCAGCCAACTAAGTAGAGAAAATAACTATGGCTACACCTTC. This sequence encodes CASSQLSRENNYGYTF. The rearrangement links TRBV13 to TRBJ1-2; D unclear. V lost 5 bases to trimming and J lost 1 base, with 17 bases between them. Germline values: CDR1 PRHDT, CDR2 FYEKMQ (reference sequence). The CDR3 runs to 16 residues.

The rearrangement links TRBV7-2 to TRBJ2-3; D is ambiguous. In germline, CDR1 is SGHTA, CDR2 FQGNSA. The CDR3 loop spans 12 amino acids. V gave up 2 bases and J gave up 8 bases, with 8 bases separating them. The CDR3 region has the DNA TGTGCCAGCAGCTTATATACGGGTACGCAGTATTTT. This sequence encodes CASSLYTGTQYF. The whole variable domain, filled in from reference TRBV7-2 and TRBJ2-3, reads GAGVSQSPSNKVTEKGKDVELRCDPISGHTALYWYRQSLGQGLEFLIYFQGNSAPDKSGLPSDRFSAERTGGSVSTLTIQRTQQEDSAVYLCASSLYTGTQYFGPGTRLTVL.

This clone was picked up a small number of times. The gene calls are TRBV19 and TRBJ1-1; D gene uncertain. The V and J ends lost 5 bases and 4 bases respectively, with 17 bases between them. Germline loops: CDR1 LNHDA, CDR2 SQIVND (reference sequence). CDR3 length equals 15 residues. The CDR3 loop is CASSVRSSRGTEAFF. The DNA for the CDR3 is TGTGCCAGTAGTGTCCGGTCCTCGCGGGGCACTGAAGCTTTCTTT.

The V and J genes are TRBV7-8 and TRBJ2-5; the match to TRBD2 covers 8 bases. Trimming cost V 5 bases and J 0 bases; bases outside gene matches: 5. This CDR3 contains 15 residues. From germline, CDR1 is SGHVS and CDR2 FQNEAQ. The CDR3 sequence: CASSLRLAYQETQYF. The CDR3 bases are TGTGCCAGCAGCCTTAGACTAGCGTACCAAGAGACCCAGTACTTC.

This chain connects TRBV5-4 to TRBJ2-7; 10 bases match TRBD2. Germline V gives CDR1 SGHNT, CDR2 YYREEE (reference sequence). CDR3 length equals 15 residues. Germline trimming cut 4 bases from V and 3 bases from J; bases unmatched to any gene: 7. This CDR3 reads CASSIVAGGLYEQYF. CDR3 DNA: TGTGCCAGCAGCATCGTAGCGGGAGGACTCTACGAGCAGTACTTC.

This clone has more than one count but fewer than ten. This chain joins TRBV5-6 and TRBJ2-7; 10 nucleotides agree with TRBD2. Looked up from germline, CDR1 is SGHDT and CDR2 is YYEEEE. This CDR3 region has 15 residues. With 3 bases clipped from V and 4 bases from J, the junction kept 7 bases outside the gene matches. This CDR3 is CASSYSGRLGYEQYF. CDR3 coding DNA: TGTGCCAGCAGCTATAGCGGGAGGCTAGGTTACGAGCAGTACTTC.

A few counts support this clone. V is TRBV7-2 and J is TRBJ2-7, with 9 bases that match TRBD2. V trimming: 0 bases; J trimming: 5 bases; junction bases outside the gene matches: 5. Germline V CDR1 and CDR2: SGHTA, FQGNSA. This CDR3 is built from 15 residues. CDR3 coding DNA: TGTGCCAGCAGCTTAGCGGCGACTAGCGGCAACGAGCAGTACTTC. Translated: CASSLAATSGNEQYF.

There are a few counts of this clone. The chain employs TRBV5-4 and TRBJ2-5; D is undetermined. There are 13 residues in the CDR3. The germline V gene encodes CDR1 SGHNT and CDR2 YYREEE (reference sequence). V lost 1 base and J lost 5, with 9 bases in between. CDR3 sequence: CASSLPGVETQYF. The DNA of the CDR3 is TGTGCCAGCAGCTTGCCCGGAGTGGAGACCCAGTACTTC.

The chain joins TRBV27 to TRBJ1-6, with D possibly TRBD1 on 6 matching bases. This CDR3 comprises 14 residues. Trimming took 5 bases from V and 7 from J, leaving 12 bases between them. Germline-derived CDR1 and CDR2 are MNHEY and SMNVEV (reference sequence). The CDR3 sequence: CASSTGQINSPLHF. For the CDR3, the DNA is TGTGCCAGCAGTACGGGACAAATCAATTCACCCCTCCACTTT.

This chain links TRBV4-2 with TRBJ1-5, with TRBD1 as a possible D gene (6 bases). The CDR3 is made up of 15 amino acids. From germline, CDR1 is LGHNA and CDR2 YNFKEQ. V dropped 0 bases and J dropped 7 bases, with 13 bases sitting between them. CDR3 in amino acids: CASSQEQGIEQPQHF. The CDR3 bases are TGTGCCAGCAGCCAAGAACAGGGAATAGAGCAGCCCCAGCATTTT.

The rearrangement uses TRBV18 and TRBJ2-7; D is undetermined. V lost 3 bases and J lost 1, with 7 bases in between. There are 13 residues in the CDR3. The germline V gene encodes CDR1 KGHSH and CDR2 LQKENI. Here the CDR3 DNA reads TGTGCCAGCTCACCGAGCCTTTCCTACGAGCAGTACTTC. It specifies CASSPSLSYEQYF. The full variable domain, its missing parts supplied by reference TRBV18 and TRBJ2-7, is NAGVMQNPRHLVRRRGQEARLRCSPMKGHSHVYWYRQLPEEGLKFMVYLQKENIIDESGMPKERFSAEFPKEGPSILRIQQVVRGDSAAYFCASSPSLSYEQYFGPGTRLTVT.

The rearrangement uses TRBV18 and TRBJ1-5, with D perhaps TRBD1 (5 bases). The CDR3 sequence is 15 residues long. V lost 6 bases, J lost 5 bases, and 17 bases lay in between. CDR1 KGHSH and CDR2 LQKENI come from the germline V gene. The CDR3 DNA is TGTGCCAGCTCTTTTTCCTCCGGGGGGGATCAGCCCCAGCATTTT. As protein: CASSFSSGGDQPQHF.

This rearrangement joins TRBV9 to TRBJ1-1; maybe TRBD1 (6 bases). V lost 4 bases to trimming and J lost 3 bases, with 10 bases between them. The CDR3 runs 13 residues. Germline V lookup: CDR1 SGDLS, CDR2 YYNGEE. DNA for the CDR3: TGTGCCAGCAGCACACAGGGCGACACTGAAGCTTTCTTT. Protein: CASSTQGDTEAFF.

The chain carries TRBV5-1 and TRBJ2-5, with D possibly matching TRBD1 (6 bases). CDR3 length: 15 amino acids. CDR1 is SGHRS and CDR2 is YFSETQ in the germline V gene. V was cut by 1 base and J by 1 base, with 11 bases left in between. The CDR3 coding sequence is TGCGCCAGCAGCTTGTCGGGACACTTCCAAGAGACCCAGTACTTC. Amino acids: CASSLSGHFQETQYF. The full variable domain, completed using reference TRBV5-1 and TRBJ2-5, is KAGVTQTPRYLIKTRGQQVTLSCSPISGHRSVSWYQQTPGQGLQFLFEYFSETQRNKGNFPGRFSGRQFSNSRSEMNVSTLELGDSALYLCASSLSGHFQETQYFGPGTRLLVL.

This chain uses TRBV28 with TRBJ2-3; D perhaps matches TRBD2 (5 bases). Between the trimmed V and J ends, which lost 1 base and 2 bases, there was a span of 19 bases. The CDR3 consists of 18 residues. In germline, CDR1 is MDHEN, CDR2 SYDVKM. Here the CDR3 reads CASSLSSLGARDTDTQYF. In DNA, the CDR3 is TGTGCCAGCAGTTTATCGTCCTTGGGAGCGAGGGACACAGATACGCAGTATTTT.

The sample holds a few counts of this clone. The chain links TRBV9 to TRBJ2-1; maybe TRBD2 (5 bases). The germline V gene has CDR1 SGDLS and CDR2 YYNGEE. Trimming pared 4 bases from V and 4 bases from J, leaving 15 bases between. The CDR3 extends over 15 amino acids. The DNA of the CDR3 is TGTGCCAGCAGCCCCCCTCCTAGCCCTTACAATGAGCAGTTCTTC. It is translated as CASSPPPSPYNEQFF.

This chain uses TRBV28 with TRBJ2-4; 8 nucleotides agree with TRBD1. Germline assignment: CDR1 MDHEN and CDR2 SYDVKM. The CDR3 covers 13 residues. The V gene end was trimmed by 5 bases and the J gene end by 5 bases; junction bases not matched to a gene: 2. The CDR3 DNA sequence: TGTGCCAGCAGTGCGGACAGGGAAAACATTCAGTACTTC. Its translation: CASSADRENIQYF.

V usage is TRBV5-4 and J usage is TRBJ2-7; the match to TRBD1 covers 7 bases. The V gene's germline CDR1 is SGHNT and CDR2 YYREEE (reference sequence). The CDR3 covers 17 residues. V dropped 4 bases and J dropped 6; count of bases not matched to a gene: 19. The CDR3 here is CASSPGANRGDRVEQYF. The CDR3 bases are TGTGCCAGCAGCCCTGGGGCCAACAGGGGCGACCGGGTCGAGCAGTACTTC.

This clone has only a few counts. V gene TRBV7-9 combines with J gene TRBJ2-1, with D possibly being TRBD2 (6 bases). Trimming took off 3 bases at V and 5 bases at J, with 8 bases between the two ends. The germline V gene has CDR1 SEHNR and CDR2 FQNEAQ (reference sequence). This CDR3 is 13 amino acids long. The CDR3 loop is CASSLAGHNEQFF. In DNA form, the CDR3 reads TGTGCCAGCAGCTTGGCGGGGCACAATGAGCAGTTCTTC.

The table lists this clone with a few counts. J is TRBJ1-1 and V is TRBV9; D possibly corresponds to TRBD1 (6 bases). This CDR3 is 14 amino acids long. Trimming removed 4 bases at V and 0 bases at J, with 10 bases between. Germline assignment: CDR1 SGDLS and CDR2 YYNGEE. CDR3 residues: CASSSGVLNTEAFF. For the CDR3, the DNA is TGTGCCAGCAGCTCAGGGGTTTTGAACACTGAAGCTTTCTTT.

The CDR3 bases are TGTGCCAGCAGCGTAGGGTTCCTGACAGGCTCCTACGAGCAGTACTTC. Amino acid sequence: CASSVGFLTGSYEQYF. The chain links TRBV9 to TRBJ2-7, with D perhaps matching TRBD1 (6 bases). The V gene lost 0 bases and the J gene lost 0 bases, with 13 bases spanning the gap. Germline V gene lookup returns CDR1 SGDLS and CDR2 YYNGEE. The CDR3 totals 16 residues.

As DNA, the CDR3 is TGTGCCAGCAGCCCTCTGACTTTCGCTGATACGCAGTATTTT. This codes for CASSPLTFADTQYF. The chain carries TRBV7-9 and TRBJ2-3; no clear D. This CDR3 is 14 amino acids long. Per germline, CDR1 SEHNR and CDR2 FQNEAQ (reference sequence). Trimming cost V 5 bases and J 6 bases, with 15 bases left between them.